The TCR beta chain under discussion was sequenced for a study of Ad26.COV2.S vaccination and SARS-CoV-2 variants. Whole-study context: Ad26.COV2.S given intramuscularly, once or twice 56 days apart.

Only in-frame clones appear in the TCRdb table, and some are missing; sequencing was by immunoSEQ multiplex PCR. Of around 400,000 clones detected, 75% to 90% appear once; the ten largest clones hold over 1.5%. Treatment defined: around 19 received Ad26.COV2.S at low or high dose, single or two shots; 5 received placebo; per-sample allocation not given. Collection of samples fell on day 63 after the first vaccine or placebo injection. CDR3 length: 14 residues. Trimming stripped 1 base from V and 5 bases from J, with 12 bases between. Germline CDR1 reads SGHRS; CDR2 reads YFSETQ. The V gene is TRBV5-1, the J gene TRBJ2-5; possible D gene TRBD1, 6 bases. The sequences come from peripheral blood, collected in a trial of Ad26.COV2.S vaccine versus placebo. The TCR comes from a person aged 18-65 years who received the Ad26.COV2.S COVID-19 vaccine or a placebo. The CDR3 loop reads CASSLWGRRETQYF. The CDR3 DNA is TGCGCCAGCAGCTTGTGGGGGCGTCGTGAGACCCAGTACTTC.